Listed below are T cell receptor beta chains from one sample, sequenced in a study of blood T cell repertoires in COVID-19. Generated by immunoSEQ multiplex PCR, the TCRdb table keeps only in-frame clones and is missing some. The data show about 200,000 clones, 85% to 90% seen once. Input material: PBMCs or T cells enriched from blood (not recorded which). The source of these receptors is a woman between 40 and 50 years old with acute COVID-19. Both conserved end residues are part of each CDR3. D genes are given only for firm matches. Some rows mark clone size as missing; the rest say once, few, many or name a class of expanded clone.

J: TRBJ2-4; size: NA; V: TRBV5-1; D: TRBD1; CDR3: CASRYRDSKNIQYF; DNA: TGCGCCAGCAGATACCGGGACAGTAAAAACATTCAGTACTTC
J: TRBJ2-1; size: NA; V: TRBV25-1; D: TRBD2; CDR3: CASAYGSGLGNEQFF; DNA: TGTGCCAGCGCCTATGGTAGCGGGTTGGGTAATGAGCAGTTCTTC
J: TRBJ2-3; size: few; V: TRBV11-1; D: NA; CDR3: CASSLRVGDTQYF; DNA: TGTGCCAGCAGCTTGAGGGTCGGGGATACGCAGTATTTT
J: TRBJ1-2; size: NA; V: TRBV29-1; D: TRBD1; CDR3: CSTRQGLLYGYTF; DNA: TGCAGCACCCGACAGGGCCTACTCTATGGCTACACCTTC
J: TRBJ1-2; size: NA; V: TRBV5-1; D: NA; CDR3: CASSLWAGGVQDYGYTF; DNA: TGCGCCAGCAGCTTGTGGGCGGGCGGGGTACAGGACTATGGCTACACCTTC
J: TRBJ2-1; size: few; V: TRBV6-1; D: TRBD2; CDR3: CASSDGLERANEQFF; DNA: TGTGCCAGCAGTGATGGACTAGAAAGGGCGAATGAGCAGTTCTTC
J: TRBJ2-2; size: NA; V: TRBV7-3; D: NA; CDR3: CASSKGTYTGELFF; DNA: TGTGCCAGCAGCAAAGGGACTTACACCGGGGAGCTGTTTTTT
J: TRBJ2-3; size: few; V: TRBV6-2/TRBV6-3; D: NA; CDR3: CASSLGLPTDTQYF; DNA: TGTGCCAGCAGCCTAGGACTCCCCACAGATACGCAGTATTTT
J: TRBJ2-7; size: NA; V: TRBV30; D: NA; CDR3: CAWSETPGVAGEQYF; DNA: TGTGCCTGGAGTGAGACTCCAGGGGTGGCGGGCGAGCAGTACTTC
J: TRBJ2-1; size: NA; V: TRBV27; D: TRBD1; CDR3: CASRKYSGTGSNYEQFF; DNA: TGTGCCAGCAGAAAATATTCCGGGACAGGGAGCAACTATGAGCAGTTCTTC
J: TRBJ2-2; size: NA; V: TRBV2; D: NA; CDR3: CASSDQATGELFF; DNA: TGTGCCAGCAGTGACCAGGCGACCGGGGAGCTGTTTTTT
J: TRBJ1-5; size: NA; V: TRBV28; D: TRBD1; CDR3: CASRTGGGGNQPQHF; DNA: TGTGCCAGCAGGACAGGGGGTGGTGGCAATCAGCCCCAGCATTTT
J: TRBJ2-3; size: NA; V: TRBV7-6; D: TRBD2; CDR3: CASSLVALRGGSTDTQYF; DNA: TGTGCCAGCAGCTTAGTGGCCCTTCGGGGGGGTAGCACAGATACGCAGTATTTT
J: TRBJ2-5; size: NA; V: TRBV18; D: NA; CDR3: CASSPRAAAVQETQYF; DNA: TGTGCCAGCTCACCGCGGGCTGCGGCAGTCCAAGAGACCCAGTACTTC
J: TRBJ1-6; size: NA; V: TRBV7-8; D: NA; CDR3: CASSLAVWSSYNSPLHF; DNA: TGTGCCAGCAGCTTAGCGGTGTGGAGCTCCTATAATTCACCCCTCCACTTT
J: TRBJ1-5; size: NA; V: TRBV23-1; D: NA; CDR3: CASAGVGNQPQHF; DNA: TGCGCCAGTGCAGGGGTAGGCAATCAGCCCCAGCATTTT
J: TRBJ2-5; size: few; V: TRBV2; D: NA; CDR3: CASSSTGTEETQYF; DNA: TGTGCCAGCAGCTCGACAGGAACCGAAGAGACCCAGTACTTC
J: TRBJ1-1; size: many; V: TRBV5-4; D: NA; CDR3: CASQSEVMRSEAFF; DNA: TGTGCCAGCCAATCTGAAGTGATGAGAAGTGAAGCTTTCTTT
J: TRBJ2-1; size: NA; V: TRBV2; D: TRBD2; CDR3: CASSGLAGAYNEQFF; DNA: TGTGCCAGCAGTGGTCTAGCGGGGGCTTACAATGAGCAGTTCTTC
J: TRBJ1-1; size: NA; V: TRBV25-1; D: NA; CDR3: CASSRTGDTEAFF; DNA: TGTGCCAGCAGTCGGACTGGGGACACTGAAGCTTTCTTT
J: TRBJ1-4; size: NA; V: TRBV6-5; D: NA; CDR3: CASRLTVATNEKLFF; DNA: TGTGCCAGCCGACTAACAGTTGCAACTAATGAAAAACTGTTTTTT
J: TRBJ2-7; size: NA; V: TRBV7-2; D: NA; CDR3: CASSFGRGYEQYF; DNA: TGTGCCAGCAGCTTCGGGCGCGGGTACGAGCAGTACTTC
J: TRBJ2-1; size: NA; V: TRBV12-3/TRBV12-4; D: TRBD2; CDR3: CASRATQAGTQFF; DNA: TGTGCCAGCAGGGCAACCCAAGCGGGGACCCAGTTCTTC